The sequence of this T cell receptor beta chain was determined in a study of blood T cell repertoires in COVID-19. Looking at the study overall: Acute and convalescent COVID-19 specimens originated in the United States, Italy and Spain. T cells, B-cell-depleted T cells, or PBMCs supplied cDNA or gDNA.

Under the authors' procedure: Researchers report that nucleated cell counts were estimated from reference gene primer amplification. Profiled with immunoSEQ multiplex PCR; TCRdb holds only in-frame clones, not every one. The V and J calls and clone size come from that table; D and trimming were worked out from the DNA. The table shows around 200,000 clones, with just under 90% occurring only once. CDR3 length equals 13 residues. The germline gives CDR1 MNHEY, CDR2 SVGAGI. The V gene end was trimmed by 4 bases and the J gene end by 4 bases; junction bases not matched to a gene: 3. The specimen sequenced was peripheral blood. V usage is TRBV6-5 and J usage is TRBJ1-1; 7 bases are a match to TRBD1. The TCR was taken from a man aged 60-69 years who had recovered from COVID-19. CDR3 sequence: CASSFSGGTEAFF. DNA of the CDR3: TGTGCCAGCAGTTTCTCAGGGGGCACTGAAGCTTTCTTT.